This T cell receptor beta chain was captured in a study of T cell responses to AZD1222 COVID-19 vaccine. A word on this clone: The antigen is undetermined.

The study's findings and limits: Nearly half of spike-specific TCRs reportedly target unmutated variant regions. Donors were chiefly white British, with a greater number of females, and clonal diversity was perhaps underestimated.

Clones were sequenced by immunoSEQ multiplex PCR, and TCRdb holds only the in-frame ones, with some missing. The table lists about 120,000 clones, about 94% of them singletons, with about 3% in the top ten. The CDR3 consists of 14 residues. V was trimmed by 1 base and J by 0 bases, leaving 7 bases between them. Germline loops: CDR1 SGHVS, CDR2 FNYEAQ. This chain uses TRBV7-6 with TRBJ2-7; D gene ambiguous. The sequence derives from an adult who received the AZD1222 COVID-19 vaccine. The input for sequencing was peripheral blood, taken 28 days after the second AZD1222 dose. DNA for the CDR3: TGTGCCAGCAGCTTAGGAAGGGCCTCCTACGAGCAGTACTTC. It specifies CASSLGRASYEQYF.